The rows below give T cell receptor beta chains drawn from one sample of a study of OX40 agonist ivuxolimab in advanced cancers. Here immunoSEQ multiplex PCR was the method, and the copy in TCRdb shows in-frame clones only, minus some. The sample has 53,000 or so clones, over 90% seen once; the top ten hold around 18%. This material consisted of CD4+ or CD8+ T cells sorted from blood, taken in a trial of the OX40 agonist ivuxolimab. The receptors derive from an adult with an advanced solid tumor such as melanoma, head and neck, liver or kidney cancer. CDR3s include the opening cysteine and the closing phenylalanine or tryptophan. The D gene is left open where the match is weak. Clone size, where shown, is once, few, many, or a class for clones that have expanded.

CDR3: CASIFQQQVRHQPQHF; DNA: TGCGCCAGCATATTCCAGCAACAGGTCCGTCATCAGCCCCAGCATTTT; size: .; D: .; J: TRBJ1-5; V: TRBV5-1
CDR3: CASSAFPRTNEKLFF; DNA: TGTGCCAGCAGTGCCTTCCCTCGAACTAATGAAAAACTGTTTTTT; size: .; D: .; J: TRBJ1-4; V: TRBV27
CDR3: CASSSAGGSREQFF; DNA: TGTGCCAGCAGCTCAGCGGGAGGGTCACGTGAGCAGTTCTTC; size: .; D: TRBD2; J: TRBJ2-1; V: TRBV11-1
CDR3: CASSQEIRGQGITDTQYF; DNA: TGTGCCAGCAGCCAAGAGATACGAGGACAGGGGATTACAGATACGCAGTATTTT; size: .; D: TRBD1; J: TRBJ2-3; V: TRBV14
CDR3: CASSTGQVSSGTNEQYF; DNA: TGTGCCAGCAGCACCGGCCAGGTTTCTAGCGGGACCAACGAGCAGTACTTC; size: .; D: TRBD2; J: TRBJ2-7; V: TRBV5-8
CDR3: CASSLPGGEQYF; DNA: TGTGCCAGCAGCTTACCCGGGGGGGAGCAGTACTTC; size: .; D: TRBD2; J: TRBJ2-7; V: TRBV7-6
CDR3: CASSTSWGEVVQPQHF; DNA: TGTGCCAGCAGTACTTCCTGGGGAGAGGTAGTGCAGCCCCAGCATTTT; size: .; D: .; J: TRBJ1-5; V: TRBV27
CDR3: CASSSRPTGSEQYF; DNA: TGTGCCAGCAGTTCAAGGCCCACTGGCTCCGAGCAGTACTTC; size: .; D: .; J: TRBJ2-7; V: TRBV28
CDR3: CASSAEKLNEQFF; DNA: TGTGCCAGCAGCGCCGAGAAGCTCAATGAGCAGTTCTTC; size: .; D: .; J: TRBJ2-1; V: TRBV11-2
CDR3: CASSDVSGTEQYF; DNA: TGCGCCAGCAGCGACGTGAGCGGGACTGAGCAGTACTTC; size: .; D: TRBD2; J: TRBJ2-7; V: TRBV4-1
CDR3: CASSPSLWTSWYEQYF; DNA: TGTGCCAGCAGCCCTTCGTTGTGGACGTCCTGGTACGAGCAGTACTTC; size: .; D: .; J: TRBJ2-7; V: TRBV5-6
CDR3: CASSLAVGSNTGELFF; DNA: TGTGCCAGCAGCTTAGCTGTGGGATCGAACACCGGGGAGCTGTTTTTT; size: .; D: .; J: TRBJ2-2; V: TRBV7-9
CDR3: CASSPRTGHSGNTIYF; DNA: TGTGCCAGCAGTCCGAGGACAGGGCACTCTGGAAACACCATATATTTT; size: .; D: TRBD1; J: TRBJ1-3; V: TRBV28
CDR3: CASSSDYYEQYF; DNA: TGTGCCAGCAGTTCTGACTACTACGAGCAGTACTTC; size: .; D: .; J: TRBJ2-7; V: TRBV28
CDR3: CASSYGGEEETQYF; DNA: TGTGCCAGCAGTTATGGGGGGGAAGAAGAGACCCAGTACTTC; size: .; D: TRBD2; J: TRBJ2-5; V: TRBV6-6
CDR3: CASSSDSYEQYF; DNA: TGTGCCAGCAGCTCGGACTCCTACGAGCAGTACTTC; size: .; D: .; J: TRBJ2-7; V: TRBV13
CDR3: CAISDPGLETYEQYF; DNA: TGTGCCATCAGTGACCCGGGACTAGAGACCTACGAGCAGTACTTC; size: once; D: TRBD2; J: TRBJ2-7; V: TRBV10-3
CDR3: CASSLPEGASRTDTQYF; DNA: TGTGCCAGCAGCTTACCCGAGGGCGCTAGCCGCACAGATACGCAGTATTTT; size: .; D: .; J: TRBJ2-3; V: TRBV7-8
CDR3: CASSPPYEQYF; DNA: TGTGCCAGCAGCCCGCCCTACGAGCAGTACTTC; size: .; D: .; J: TRBJ2-7; V: TRBV5-8
CDR3: CASTLGGSQETQYF; DNA: TGTGCCAGCACCCTTGGAGGGTCCCAAGAGACCCAGTACTTC; size: .; D: .; J: TRBJ2-5; V: TRBV9
CDR3: CASSVGGDGYEQYF; DNA: TGTGCCAGCAGCGTTGGGGGAGATGGCTACGAGCAGTACTTC; size: .; D: .; J: TRBJ2-7; V: TRBV9
CDR3: CASMTRGANEQFF; DNA: TGCGCCAGCATGACTCGAGGGGCTAATGAGCAGTTCTTC; size: .; D: .; J: TRBJ2-1; V: TRBV5-1
CDR3: CASSYSEGYTEAFF; DNA: TGTGCCAGCAGTTACTCCGAGGGTTACACTGAAGCTTTCTTT; size: .; D: .; J: TRBJ1-1; V: TRBV6-5
CDR3: CASSFVAGDHTGELFF; DNA: TGTGCCAGCAGTTTCGTAGCGGGAGATCACACCGGGGAGCTGTTTTTT; size: .; D: TRBD2; J: TRBJ2-2; V: TRBV27
CDR3: CASSRGEGFSSYNEQFF; DNA: TGTGCCAGTAGTAGGGGGGAGGGGTTTAGCTCCTACAATGAGCAGTTCTTC; size: .; D: TRBD2; J: TRBJ2-1; V: TRBV19
CDR3: CASSLLAGGFNEQFF; DNA: TGTGCCAGCAGCTTACTAGCGGGAGGGTTCAATGAGCAGTTCTTC; size: once; D: TRBD2; J: TRBJ2-1; V: TRBV5-6
CDR3: CASSHHLSSGHTIISTDTQYF; DNA: TGTGCCAGTAGTCACCACCTGTCTAGCGGACACACTATTATAAGCACAGATACGCAGTATTTT; size: .; D: TRBD2; J: TRBJ2-3; V: TRBV19
CDR3: CASSQEGLTDTQYF; DNA: TGCGCCAGCAGCCAAGAGGGACTCACAGATACGCAGTATTTT; size: .; D: .; J: TRBJ2-3; V: TRBV4-1
CDR3: CASSPWADPHNEQFF; DNA: TGTGCCAGCAGCCCGTGGGCGGACCCCCACAATGAGCAGTTCTTC; size: .; D: .; J: TRBJ2-1; V: TRBV9
CDR3: CASSLRIAGNSETQYF; DNA: TGTGCCAGCAGCTTACGGATAGCGGGAAATTCGGAGACCCAGTACTTC; size: .; D: TRBD2; J: TRBJ2-5; V: TRBV7-9
CDR3: CASSRVERFNEKLFF; DNA: TGTGCCAGCAGCCGGGTTGAGAGATTTAATGAAAAACTGTTTTTT; size: .; D: .; J: TRBJ1-4; V: TRBV7-6
CDR3: CASSPRVQDGLHF; DNA: TGTGCCAGTAGTCCACGCGTCCAGGACGGCCTCCACTTT; size: .; D: .; J: TRBJ1-6; V: TRBV19
CDR3: CASSVEGLASQETQYF; DNA: TGTGCCAGCAGCGTAGAGGGACTAGCCTCCCAAGAGACCCAGTACTTC; size: .; D: TRBD2; J: TRBJ2-5; V: TRBV9
CDR3: CASSFSADPSDTQYF; DNA: TGTGCCAGCAGTTTCTCGGCAGATCCCTCAGATACGCAGTATTTT; size: .; D: .; J: TRBJ2-3; V: TRBV28
CDR3: CASSLYPGQELSVGYTF; DNA: TGTGCCAGCAGTTTATATCCGGGACAGGAGCTTAGCGTGGGCTACACCTTC; size: .; D: TRBD1; J: TRBJ1-2; V: TRBV27
CDR3: CASSLPSGRAQFSDEQFF; DNA: TGTGCCAGCAGCCTACCTAGCGGGAGGGCCCAATTCAGCGATGAGCAGTTCTTC; size: .; D: TRBD2; J: TRBJ2-1; V: TRBV28
CDR3: CASSLRTSYEQYF; DNA: TGTGCCAGCAGTTTACGAACTAGCTACGAGCAGTACTTC; size: .; D: .; J: TRBJ2-7; V: TRBV5-8
CDR3: CASSPPSSNEQYF; DNA: TGCGCCAGCAGCCCCCCTAGTTCCAACGAGCAGTACTTC; size: .; D: .; J: TRBJ2-7; V: TRBV4-1
CDR3: CASSFLPRTGLDEQFF; DNA: TGTGCCAGCAGTTTTCTACCTAGAACAGGGCTGGATGAGCAGTTCTTC; size: .; D: .; J: TRBJ2-1; V: TRBV27
CDR3: CASSHPRDDVWEKLFF; DNA: TGCGCCAGCAGCCACCCACGGGACGACGTGTGGGAAAAACTGTTTTTT; size: once; D: .; J: TRBJ1-4; V: TRBV4-1
CDR3: CASSQILGTVEAFF; DNA: TGCGCCAGCAGCCAAATTCTTGGGACGGTTGAAGCTTTCTTT; size: few; D: .; J: TRBJ1-1; V: TRBV4-3
CDR3: CSVDSGTGYGYTF; DNA: TGCAGCGTTGACTCAGGGACGGGCTATGGCTACACCTTC; size: few; D: .; J: TRBJ1-2; V: TRBV29-1
CDR3: CASSLRILAENNEQFF; DNA: TGTGCCAGCAGTTTAAGGATACTAGCGGAAAACAATGAGCAGTTCTTC; size: .; D: TRBD2; J: TRBJ2-1; V: TRBV28
CDR3: CASSYSGANTEAFF; DNA: TGTGCCAGCAGTTACTCAGGGGCGAACACTGAAGCTTTCTTT; size: .; D: .; J: TRBJ1-1; V: TRBV6-6
CDR3: CASRSPPEQYF; DNA: TGTGCAAGTCGCTCGCCCCCCGAGCAGTACTTC; size: .; D: .; J: TRBJ2-7; V: TRBV12-2
CDR3: CASSSRWASGSPRGSYNEQFF; DNA: TGTGCCAGCAGTTCCCGTTGGGCTAGCGGGAGCCCCCGGGGTTCCTACAATGAGCAGTTCTTC; size: .; D: TRBD2; J: TRBJ2-1; V: TRBV28
CDR3: CASNSDRVGTGELFF; DNA: TGTGCCAGCAACTCCGACAGGGTTGGGACCGGGGAGCTGTTTTTT; size: .; D: TRBD1; J: TRBJ2-2; V: TRBV2
CDR3: CASSYGQGLSYNEQFF; DNA: TGTGCCAGCAGTTACGGGCAGGGACTCTCCTACAATGAGCAGTTCTTC; size: .; D: .; J: TRBJ2-1; V: TRBV6-5
CDR3: CASSQGGPAGTTDTQYF; DNA: TGCGCCAGCAGCCAAGGGGGCCCCGCGGGAACCACAGATACGCAGTATTTT; size: .; D: .; J: TRBJ2-3; V: TRBV4-3
CDR3: CATSPGQFPYEQYF; DNA: TGTGCCACCAGCCCGGGACAGTTTCCCTACGAGCAGTACTTC; size: .; D: TRBD1; J: TRBJ2-7; V: TRBV15
CDR3: CASSWVPYSNQPQHF; DNA: TGTGCCAGTAGTTGGGTGCCCTATAGCAATCAGCCCCAGCATTTT; size: .; D: .; J: TRBJ1-5; V: TRBV19
CDR3: CASSQDHRALRGQYF; DNA: TGTGCCAGCAGCCAAGATCACAGGGCCCTACGAGGGCAGTACTTC; size: .; D: .; J: TRBJ2-7; V: TRBV14
CDR3: CSVEGLAGVDEQFF; DNA: TGCAGCGTTGAGGGACTAGCGGGTGTAGATGAGCAGTTCTTC; size: .; D: TRBD2; J: TRBJ2-1; V: TRBV29-1